A single sample is the source of the 26 T cell receptor beta chains below, sequenced in a study of T-cell reconstitution after alpha-beta-depleted transplantation in children. Researchers prepared the TCRbeta library using unique molecular identifiers, the study reports. TCRdb ran MiXCR on the PCR reads and lists one entry per CDR3 protein. Here the sample spans around 370,000 distinct CDR3 sequences, about 9.3% being singletons. The sequences come from PBMCs from the stem cell graft donor, collected from the stem cell graft. These TCRs come from a human donor who donated a stem cell graft to a child with acute lymphoblastic leukemia.

This rearrangement joins TRBV7-2 to TRBJ2-5, with TRBD2 matching over 8 bases. V dropped 2 bases and J dropped 5; count of bases not matched to a gene: 13. There are 17 residues in the CDR3. Germline CDR1 reads SGHTA; CDR2 reads FQGNSA. The CDR3 here is CASSLSPGGEGLETQYF. The DNA for the CDR3 is TGTGCCAGCAGCTTATCCCCGGGAGGGGAGGGATTGGAGACCCAGTACTTC.

This clonotype appeared a few times. The V gene is TRBV7-6, the J gene TRBJ1-4; D is possibly TRBD1 (5 bases). V shed 5 bases and J shed 3 bases, with 13 bases lying between them. The CDR3 is 15 residues long. The germline V gene has CDR1 SGHVS and CDR2 FNYEAQ. For the CDR3, the DNA is TGTGCCAGCAGCCCGGGACGGGGGGCTAATGAAAAACTGTTTTTT. Amino acids: CASSPGRGANEKLFF.

Comments on this clonotype: The germline gene is not matched at one end of the junction; a read error may be the cause. The V gene is TRBV5-1, the J gene TRBJ1-1; D is uncertain. CDR1 SGHRS and CDR2 YFSETQ come from the germline V gene. The CDR3 totals 13 residues. The CDR3 loop is CASNLDGNTEAFF. In nucleotides, the CDR3 is TGCGCCAGCAACTTGGACGGCAACACTGAAGCTTTCTTT.

There are many counts of this clonotype. V gene TRBV19 combines with J gene TRBJ2-7; the D gene is possibly TRBD2 (5 bases). The V end was cut by 5 bases, the J end by 3 bases, with 8 bases between. This CDR3 spans 12 amino acids. From germline, CDR1 is LNHDA and CDR2 SQIVND (reference sequence). The CDR3 nucleotides are TGTGCCAGTAGTCCCGACTACTACGAGCAGTACTTC. This translates into CASSPDYYEQYF.

In its sample, this clonotype was seen many times. The chain combines TRBV7-2 with TRBJ1-5; the match to TRBD1 covers 8 bases. The ends lost 5 bases at V and 6 bases at J; junction bases unmatched: 9. The CDR3 consists of 15 residues. The V gene's germline CDR1 is SGHTA and CDR2 FQGNSA. This CDR3 reads CASSIRTGTFQPQHF. CDR3 sequence (DNA): TGTGCCAGCAGCATCAGGACAGGGACTTTTCAGCCCCAGCATTTT.

The sample holds many counts of this clonotype. The chain carries TRBV20-1 and TRBJ2-7; 7 bases fit TRBD2. Germline V gene lookup returns CDR1 DFQATT and CDR2 SNEGSKA (reference sequence). This CDR3 spans 13 amino acids. The CDR3 DNA follows: TGCAGCCTGCCTGTGGGAGGGTCCTACGAGCAGTACTTC. Translation gives CSLPVGGSYEQYF.

The rearrangement joins TRBV7-9 to TRBJ1-5, with D possibly TRBD1 on 6 matching bases. Between the trimmed V and J ends, which lost 5 bases and 0 bases, there was a span of 11 bases. CDR1 SEHNR and CDR2 FQNEAQ come from the germline V gene (reference sequence). This CDR3 contains 15 residues. CDR3 residues: CASSAGTLSNQPQHF. The CDR3 nucleotides are TGTGCCAGCAGCGCCGGGACACTTAGCAATCAGCCCCAGCATTTT.

The chain uses TRBV27 and TRBJ2-7; 9 nucleotides match TRBD2. CDR1 and CDR2 (germline): MNHEY, SMNVEV (reference sequence). V lost 2 bases to trimming and J lost 9 bases; unmatched junction nucleotides: 14. The CDR3 covers 16 residues. CDR3 nucleotides: TGTGCCAGCAGTTTACTGGGCGGGAGGGGCCTACGAGGGCAGTACTTC. Its protein is CASSLLGGRGLRGQYF.

This chain uses TRBV15 with TRBJ2-3; D remains unclear. This CDR3 has 12 residues. Between the trimmed V and J ends, which lost 4 bases and 2 bases, there was a span of 4 bases. From germline, CDR1 is LNHNV and CDR2 YYDKDF (reference sequence). The CDR3 bases are TGTGCCACCAGCACTTACACAGATACGCAGTATTTT. Protein sequence: CATSTYTDTQYF.

This clonotype has a handful of counts. The chain couples TRBV12-3 or TRBV12-4 to TRBJ2-3; 15 positions match TRBD2. The CDR3 extends over 16 amino acids. V was pared by 6 bases and J by 4 bases, with 5 bases of the junction left unmatched. CDR3 DNA sequence: TGTGCCAGCAGGTGGGGACTAGCGGGAGGAGCAGATACGCAGTATTTT. Translated, it gives CASRWGLAGGADTQYF.

V is TRBV5-5 and J is TRBJ2-5; 7 bases fit TRBD1. With V trimmed by 0 bases and J by 3 bases, 8 bases remained unmatched. CDR3 length: 16 amino acids. Per germline, CDR1 SGHKS and CDR2 YYEKEE (reference sequence). CDR3 DNA: TGTGCCAGCAGCTTGGCCCCGGGACAGAGGGAAGAGACCCAGTACTTC. Its protein is CASSLAPGQREETQYF.

This clonotype was picked up a small number of times. This chain links TRBV5-6 with TRBJ2-2; 7 bases match TRBD2. Germline values: CDR1 SGHDT, CDR2 YYEEEE. With V trimmed by 6 bases and J by 2 bases, 13 bases remained unmatched. This CDR3 comprises 17 residues. The CDR3 sequence is CASIPAMGGPNTGELFF. The DNA of the CDR3 is TGTGCCAGCATTCCTGCAATGGGAGGGCCAAACACCGGGGAGCTGTTTTTT.

In nucleotides, the CDR3 is TGTGCCAGCAGCTTAGGGCAGGGGGCTAACTACGAGCAGTACTTC. Translated: CASSLGQGANYEQYF. The genes are TRBV7-6 and TRBJ2-7; 8 bases fit TRBD1. Trimming took 1 base from V and 3 from J; bases not matched to a gene: 5. CDR3 length: 15 residues. Germline CDR1 and CDR2: SGHVS and FNYEAQ.

The chain uses TRBV29-1 and TRBJ2-6; perhaps TRBD2 as D (5 bases). Germline V gene lookup returns CDR1 SQVTM and CDR2 ANQGSEA. V lost 2 bases to trimming and J lost 0 bases, with 8 bases between them. This CDR3 has 15 residues. The CDR3 is CSVESRDSGANVLTF. In DNA form, the CDR3 reads TGCAGCGTTGAATCCCGGGACTCTGGGGCCAACGTCCTGACTTTC.

The genes are TRBV9 and TRBJ2-1; TRBD2 matches at 11 bases. Germline CDR1 is SGDLS and CDR2 is YYNGEE. The CDR3 has 18 residues. V shed 0 bases and J 7 bases; nucleotides not matched to a gene: 12. The CDR3 coding sequence is TGTGCCAGCAGCGTAGAGGGACTAGCGGTTCCCTCGTGGAATGAGCAGTTCTTC. Its protein is CASSVEGLAVPSWNEQFF.

The J gene is TRBJ1-5, the V gene TRBV20-1; D is possibly TRBD1 (6 bases). The CDR3 extends over 14 amino acids. Per germline, CDR1 DFQATT and CDR2 SNEGSKA (reference sequence). Trimming shortened V by 5 bases and J by 2 bases, and 13 bases separated the two germline ends. In DNA form, the CDR3 reads TGCAGTGCTCCCGAGGGGGGGGGCAATCAGCCCCAGCATTTT. As protein: CSAPEGGGNQPQHF.

V is TRBV29-1 and J is TRBJ2-5; D gene ambiguous. Trimming stripped 3 bases from V and 13 bases from J, with 15 bases between. This CDR3 is 11 amino acids long. Germline V lookup: CDR1 SQVTM, CDR2 ANQGSEA. This chain's CDR3 is CSVERLRAPYF. The CDR3 DNA sequence: TGCAGCGTTGAGAGACTCCGGGCCCCGTACTTC.

This clonotype was seen a few times. The chain carries TRBV4-1 and TRBJ2-5; unclear D gene. The CDR3 is made up of 13 amino acids. Germline CDR1 is MGHRA and CDR2 is YSYEKL. V lost 4 bases and J lost 5, with 11 bases in between. CDR3 sequence: CASSLLLRETQYF. DNA for the CDR3: TGCGCCAGCAGCCTCCTCCTCCGGGAGACCCAGTACTTC.

This clonotype was observed a handful of times. For the CDR3, the DNA is TGTGCCAGCAGCCCCCCGGGGGGCCTGGGGGAGACCCAGTACTTC. Translating gives CASSPPGGLGETQYF. This chain uses TRBV6-2 or TRBV6-3 with TRBJ2-5; maybe TRBD2 (7 bases). The CDR3 is 15 amino acids. V lost 6 bases, J lost 5 bases, and 19 bases lay in between. The germline V gene has CDR1 MNHEY and CDR2 SVGEGT.

There are a few counts of this clonotype. The chain employs TRBV7-2 and TRBJ2-6; no firm D call. Trimming left V 4 bases short and J 2 bases short, with 12 bases between. The CDR3 is made up of 16 amino acids. Germline assignment: CDR1 SGHTA and CDR2 FQGNSA. CDR3 bases: TGTGCCAGCAGCTCACTTGCGGAGACTGGGGCCAACGTCCTGACTTTC. This gives the protein CASSSLAETGANVLTF.

The chain carries TRBV20-1 and TRBJ2-5; D unresolved. CDR1 and CDR2 (germline): DFQATT, SNEGSKA (reference sequence). The CDR3 has 12 amino acids. The germline V and J ends were trimmed by 2 bases and 7 bases, with 11 bases remaining between them. Here the CDR3 DNA reads TGCAGTGCTAGATTTGGGTCGGGGACCCAGTACTTC. It specifies CSARFGSGTQYF.

The chain links TRBV12-3 or TRBV12-4 to TRBJ2-2, with D perhaps assigned TRBD1 or TRBD2 (5 bases each). The CDR3 loop spans 15 amino acids. V dropped 7 bases and J dropped 0 bases, with 12 bases sitting between them. CDR3 amino acids: CASNPGPSNTGELFF. The CDR3 DNA is TGTGCCAGCAACCCGGGACCTTCGAACACCGGGGAGCTGTTTTTT.

This clonotype showed up just a few times. The V gene is TRBV6-5, the J gene TRBJ1-4; D possibly corresponds to TRBD1 (6 bases). The length of the CDR3 is 15 residues. Germline V gene sequence: CDR1 MNHEY, CDR2 SVGAGI. V shed 2 bases and J shed 6 bases, with 13 bases lying between them. The CDR3 DNA follows: TGTGCCAGCAGTTACCTACAGGGAGGGGATGAAAAACTGTTTTTT. It is translated as CASSYLQGGDEKLFF.

This clonotype has just a few counts. This chain uses TRBV5-1 with TRBJ2-7, with 9 bases fitting TRBD1. The CDR3 runs to 17 residues. V lost 4 bases, J lost 1 base, and 12 bases stayed unmatched. Germline V lookup: CDR1 SGHRS, CDR2 YFSETQ. CDR3 sequence: CASSPVMGQGLSYEQYF. The CDR3 DNA reads as TGCGCCAGCAGCCCTGTAATGGGACAGGGCCTTTCCTACGAGCAGTACTTC. Based on the CDR3 plus reference TRBV5-1 and TRBJ2-7, the full variable domain is KAGVTQTPRYLIKTRGQQVTLSCSPISGHRSVSWYQQTPGQGLQFLFEYFSETQRNKGNFPGRFSGRQFSNSRSEMNVSTLELGDSALYLCASSPVMGQGLSYEQYFGPGTRLTVT.

This clonotype was detected many times. The junction shows a germline mismatch at one end, possibly a read error. J is TRBJ2-7 and V is TRBV5-1; D gene uncertain. There are 14 residues in the CDR3. Germline V gene lookup returns CDR1 SGHRS and CDR2 YFSETQ. The CDR3 DNA follows: TGTGCCAGCAGTTTCTCCGGGTCATCCTACGAGCAGTACTTC. Protein: CASSFSGSSYEQYF.

The J gene is TRBJ1-4, the V gene TRBV28; perhaps TRBD1 as D (6 bases). V shed 4 bases and J shed 8 bases, with 17 bases lying between them. There are 15 residues in the CDR3. Germline V gene data show CDR1 as MDHEN and CDR2 as SYDVKM. This CDR3 reads CASSSQGDGKEKLFF. CDR3 sequence (DNA): TGTGCCAGCAGTTCACAGGGAGACGGAAAAGAAAAACTGTTTTTT.